This entry lists 26 T cell receptor beta chains sequenced from one sample in a study of T cell responses to AZD1222 COVID-19 vaccine. Generated by immunoSEQ multiplex PCR, the TCRdb table keeps only in-frame clones and is missing some. The sample has more than 85,000 clones, about nine tenths seen once. Source: peripheral blood, taken on day 0 of AZD1222 vaccination. The receptor set was obtained from an adult in good health.

Only a few counts were recorded for this clone. The gene calls are TRBV19 and TRBJ1-2, with TRBD1 identical over 8 bases. This CDR3 comprises 15 residues. V gave up 5 bases and J gave up 7 bases; unmatched junction bases: 12. Per the germline V gene, CDR1 is LNHDA and CDR2 is SQIVND (reference sequence). In DNA, the CDR3 is TGTGCCAGTAGTGTCCTTACCTCAGGGGGCCGTGGCTACACCTTC. Translated, it gives CASSVLTSGGRGYTF.

V gene TRBV21-1 combines with J gene TRBJ1-5; the table's D call, TRBD1, has no DNA check behind it. TRBV21-1 is designated a pseudogene. This CDR3 comprises 18 residues. In DNA form, the CDR3 reads TGTGCCAGCAGGCGGCCCCGGGACAGGGAGTATAGCAATCAGCCCCAGCATTTT. This codes for CASRRPRDREYSNQPQHF.

The V and J genes are TRBV7-3 and TRBJ2-1; 8 bases line up with TRBD2. The CDR3 sequence is 13 residues long. V lost 5 bases to trimming and J lost 12 bases; unmatched junction nucleotides: 9. CDR1 is SGHTA, CDR2 FQGTGA, per germline. CDR3: CASSAGLGFGQFF. CDR3 nucleotide sequence: TGTGCCAGCAGCGCGGGACTAGGGTTTGGGCAGTTCTTC.

J is TRBJ1-2 and V is TRBV6-5, with 9 nucleotides matching TRBD1. V trimming: 4 bases; J trimming: 6 bases; junction bases outside the gene matches: 6. Germline values: CDR1 MNHEY, CDR2 SVGAGI. There are 14 residues in the CDR3. Here the CDR3 reads CASSLNTGGDGYTF. CDR3 nucleotide sequence: TGTGCCAGCAGTTTAAATACAGGGGGCGATGGCTACACCTTC.

V gene TRBV6-2 or TRBV6-3 combines with J gene TRBJ1-1; D is uncertain. Germline CDR1 reads MNHEY; CDR2 reads SVGEGT. V was clipped by 5 bases and J by 1 base, with 11 bases between them. CDR3 size: 14 residues. The DNA for the CDR3 is TGTGCCAGCAGTCAAGGACGGAGGAACACTGAAGCTTTCTTT. Translation gives CASSQGRRNTEAFF.

This chain uses TRBV7-3 with TRBJ2-1; the match to TRBD1 covers 9 bases. Trimming at V came to 4 bases and at J to 8 bases, leaving 6 bases not matched to a gene. This CDR3 is built from 14 residues. Germline CDR1 is SGHTA and CDR2 is FQGTGA. The CDR3 DNA follows: TGTGCCAGCAGCTCCCGGGACAGGGCAGATGAGCAGTTCTTC. Its translation: CASSSRDRADEQFF.

This chain joins TRBV3-1 (or the pseudogene TRBV3-2) and TRBJ1-1, with 7 bases that match TRBD1. CDR1 is LGHDT, CDR2 YNNKEL, per germline (reference sequence). V dropped 0 bases and J dropped 7; count of bases not matched to a gene: 5. The CDR3 extends over 14 amino acids. CDR3 loop: CASSQEGGSGEAFF. The DNA of the CDR3 is TGTGCCAGCAGCCAAGAAGGGGGCTCGGGTGAAGCTTTCTTT.

This clone was seen a few times. The V gene is TRBV28, the J gene TRBJ1-3; TRBD1 might be the D (5 bases). The CDR3 is 16 amino acids. Per the germline V gene, CDR1 is MDHEN and CDR2 is SYDVKM. V was pared by 5 bases and J by 0 bases, with 14 bases between. CDR3 coding DNA: TGTGCCAGCAGTAGTCCAGGGTATTCCTCTGGAAACACCATATATTTT. Encoded protein: CASSSPGYSSGNTIYF.

This chain joins TRBV18 and TRBJ1-2, with D perhaps matching TRBD1 (5 bases). This CDR3 spans 16 amino acids. Germline V gene data show CDR1 as KGHSH and CDR2 as LQKENI. Deletions cut 3 bases from V and 8 bases from J, with 22 bases between. This CDR3 reads CASSPRSDGGLGGYTF. CDR3 nucleotide sequence: TGTGCCAGCTCACCGCGGAGCGATGGGGGTTTGGGCGGCTACACCTTC.

V gene TRBV5-1 combines with J gene TRBJ2-5; 8 bases are shared with TRBD2. After removal of 3 bases from V and 2 bases from J, the junction contained 6 bases not matched to a gene. Germline V CDR1 and CDR2: SGHRS, YFSETQ. The CDR3 has 15 amino acids. CDR3 sequence reads: CASSWGTRRQETQYF. The CDR3 DNA reads TGCGCCAGCAGCTGGGGGACTAGAAGGCAAGAGACCCAGTACTTC.

This chain uses TRBV14 with TRBJ1-1, with unresolved D. The germline CDR1 and CDR2 sequences are SGHDN and FVKESK. This CDR3 spans 12 amino acids. The ends were cut back, 1 base at V and 3 bases at J, with 3 bases in the middle. CDR3 sequence: CASSQVYTEAFF. DNA of the CDR3: TGTGCCAGCAGCCAAGTTTACACTGAAGCTTTCTTT.

This clone was seen more than once but under ten times. The CDR3 region is CASSVVSRNNSPLHF. In DNA form, the CDR3 reads TGTGCCAGCAGCGTTGTTAGTAGGAATAATTCACCCCTCCACTTT. The chain is built from TRBV5-4 and TRBJ1-6, with D hard to call. The CDR3 consists of 15 residues. The V end lost 4 bases, the J end lost 5 bases, and 13 bases lay between the germline ends. Per germline, CDR1 SGHNT and CDR2 YYREEE (reference sequence).

The genes are TRBV28 and TRBJ2-6, with 7 nucleotides matching TRBD2. V gave up 6 bases and J gave up 12 bases; unmatched junction bases: 8. The V gene's germline CDR1 is MDHEN and CDR2 SYDVKM. This CDR3 has 13 amino acids. The CDR3 sequence is CASRSGAPGVLTF. The CDR3 nucleotides are TGTGCCAGCAGAAGCGGGGCTCCGGGCGTCCTGACTTTC. The variable domain in full, completed from reference TRBV28 and TRBJ2-6, reads DVKVTQSSRYLVKRTGEKVFLECVQDMDHENMFWYRQDPGLGLRLIYFSYDVKMKEKGDIPEGYSVSREKKERFSLILESASTNQTSMYLCASRSGAPGVLTFGAGSRLTVL.

The chain joins TRBV20-1 to TRBJ2-1; no clear D. Per the germline V gene, CDR1 is DFQATT and CDR2 is SNEGSKA (reference sequence). The V and J ends lost 3 bases and 4 bases respectively, with 4 bases between them. The CDR3 has 11 amino acids. CDR3: CSARRYNEQFF. In DNA form, the CDR3 reads TGCAGTGCTAGGAGATACAATGAGCAGTTCTTC.

The chain is built from TRBV6-2 or TRBV6-3 and TRBJ1-5; D call uncertain. Germline CDR1 is MNHEY and CDR2 is SVGEGT. V was shortened by 2 bases and J by 7 bases, with 3 bases between the two germline ends. The CDR3 is 11 residues long. The CDR3 spells CASSYPQPQHF. CDR3 coding DNA: TGTGCCAGCAGTTACCCCCAGCCCCAGCATTTT.

This chain uses TRBV6-2 or TRBV6-3 with TRBJ2-6; D gene ambiguous. In germline, CDR1 is MNHEY, CDR2 SVGEGT. CDR3 length: 15 residues. V was cut by 7 bases and J by 0 bases, with 10 bases left in between. This CDR3 reads CASTPSHSGANVLTF. The DNA for the CDR3 is TGTGCCAGCACCCCGAGCCACTCTGGGGCCAACGTCCTGACTTTC.

V usage is TRBV7-2 and J usage is TRBJ1-6; D call uncertain. Germline CDR1 reads SGHTA; CDR2 reads FQGNSA. Trimming shortened V by 6 bases and J by 10 bases, and 10 bases separated the two germline ends. This CDR3 is 12 amino acids long. This chain's CDR3 is CASSPFDSPLHF. The CDR3 bases are TGTGCCAGCAGTCCTTTTGACTCACCCCTCCACTTT.

The chain has TRBV29-1 and TRBJ1-2; no definite D call. This CDR3 contains 11 residues. The germline V and J ends were trimmed by 0 bases and 6 bases, with 5 bases remaining between them. The V gene's germline CDR1 is SQVTM and CDR2 ANQGSEA. CDR3: CSVEETDGYTF. CDR3 nucleotide sequence: TGCAGCGTTGAAGAAACCGATGGCTACACCTTC.

The gene calls are TRBV10-3 and TRBJ2-3; 9 nucleotides match TRBD1. This CDR3 region has 15 residues. Germline V gene lookup returns CDR1 ENHRY and CDR2 SYGVKD. The J segment lost 6 bases and the V segment lost 0 bases, leaving 4 bases of the junction unmatched. CDR3 sequence: CAISESTDRGDTQYF. CDR3 sequence (DNA): TGTGCCATCAGTGAGTCGACCGACAGGGGGGATACGCAGTATTTT.

The chain has TRBV7-9 and TRBJ2-1; D is ambiguous. The CDR3 has 11 residues. With 5 bases removed from V and 14 bases from J, the gap between germline ends came to 13 bases. Germline V gives CDR1 SEHNR, CDR2 FQNEAQ (reference sequence). CDR3 in DNA: TGTGCCAGCAGCCTCGGACCGGATGAGTTCTTC. Translating it yields CASSLGPDEFF.

The chain combines TRBV4-1 with TRBJ1-2; possibly TRBD1 for D (5 bases). V gave up 4 bases and J gave up 2 bases, with 11 bases separating them. The CDR3 loop spans 14 amino acids. The germline CDR1 and CDR2 sequences are MGHRA and YSYEKL. This CDR3 is CASSPPGLNYGYTF. The CDR3 DNA reads TGCGCCAGCAGCCCTCCGGGACTGAACTATGGCTACACCTTC.

This chain links TRBV5-1 with TRBJ1-6; D is ambiguous. Trimming shortened V by 8 bases and J by 6 bases, and 12 bases separated the two germline ends. Germline V CDR1 and CDR2: SGHRS, YFSETQ. The CDR3 is made up of 13 amino acids. CDR3 DNA sequence: TGCGCCAGTCGTACACGGACTAATTCACCCCTCCACTTT. It is translated as CASRTRTNSPLHF.

The V and J genes are TRBV18 and TRBJ1-1; TRBD1 matches 9 bases. V was clipped by 6 bases and J by 3 bases; unmatched bases: 2. Germline CDR1 reads KGHSH; CDR2 reads LQKENI. The CDR3 totals 13 residues. The CDR3 loop reads CASSGQGYTEAFF. CDR3 DNA sequence: TGTGCCAGCTCGGGACAGGGATACACTGAAGCTTTCTTT.

This chain uses TRBV5-4 with TRBJ2-3; possible D gene TRBD2, 7 bases. The CDR3 totals 17 residues. Germline V gives CDR1 SGHNT, CDR2 YYREEE (reference sequence). Deletions cut 0 bases from V and 0 bases from J, with 14 bases between. The CDR3 sequence is CASSLAGAGASTDTQYF. CDR3 coding DNA: TGTGCCAGCAGCTTGGCCGGCGCGGGGGCCAGCACAGATACGCAGTATTTT.

This chain uses TRBV3-1 (or the pseudogene TRBV3-2) with TRBJ1-4; possibly TRBD1 for D (6 bases). Trimming took 0 bases from V and 4 from J, leaving 6 bases between them. The CDR3 totals 14 residues. The germline V gene has CDR1 LGHDT and CDR2 YNNKEL (reference sequence). The CDR3 DNA follows: TGTGCCAGCAGCCAAGACAGGGGTAATGAAAAACTGTTTTTT. Translated, it gives CASSQDRGNEKLFF.

This clone was seen only once. This sequence joins TRBV28 and TRBJ2-7; D unresolved. Germline V gene lookup returns CDR1 MDHEN and CDR2 SYDVKM. This CDR3 comprises 12 residues. Deletions cut 7 bases from V and 0 bases from J, with 7 bases between. CDR3 sequence: CASNGNSYEQYF. CDR3 sequence (DNA): TGTGCCAGCAATGGGAACTCCTACGAGCAGTACTTC.